Given below is one T cell receptor (beta chain) in context. TCRdb fed the RT-PCR reads into MiXCR, producing one record per CDR3 protein. The sample has around 150,000 distinct CDR3 sequences, roughly 11% seen once; the top ten hold around 12%. From germline, CDR1 is SGDLS and CDR2 YYNGEE. The CDR3 sequence is 12 residues long. V lost 0 bases and J 6 bases, leaving 3 bases between the germline ends. This sample stems from a study of response to subunit inactivated influenza vaccine. The material sequenced was non-naive T cells sorted from PBMCs, taken roughly 46 days after vaccination. V usage is TRBV9 and J usage is TRBJ2-2; D call uncertain. The receptor's source is a man in his fifties or sixties who received an inactivated influenza vaccine. This CDR3 is CASSVGSGELFF. CDR3 DNA sequence: TGTGCCAGCAGCGTAGGTTCCGGGGAGCTGTTTTTT. The full variable domain, rest sourced from reference TRBV9 and TRBJ2-2, is DSGVTQTPKHLITATGQRVTLRCSPRSGDLSVYWYQQSLDQGLQFLIQYYNGEERAKGNILERFSAQQFPDLHSELNLSSLELGDSALYFCASSVGSGELFFGEGSRLTVL.